These 21 T cell receptor beta chains came from one sample sequenced in a study of cytomegalovirus exposure and HLA in healthy donors. The PCR made use of 60 Vbeta and 13 Jbeta primers. TCRdb keeps only in-frame clones here, not all; method: immunoSEQ multiplex PCR. In the table there are 150,000 to 200,000 clones, 81% of which are singletons. The source material was PBMCs. The receptors come from a woman aged 18 to 35 in good health and CMV-seropositive.

The gene calls are TRBV4-3 and TRBJ2-2, with 7 bases that match TRBD2. The CDR3 loop spans 16 amino acids. Unmatched junction bases numbered 12, after V lost 3 bases and J lost 8 bases. Per germline, CDR1 LGHNA and CDR2 YSLEER. CDR3 nucleotides: TGCGCCAGCAGCCACGACTCCTGGGGGGGAGGGGGGGAGCTGTTTTTT. Its protein is CASSHDSWGGGGELFF.

The count of this clone is one. The chain has TRBV10-3 and TRBJ2-1; 9 nucleotides align to TRBD2. With V trimmed by 0 bases and J by 2 bases, 14 bases remained unmatched. This CDR3 is 20 amino acids long. CDR1 ENHRY and CDR2 SYGVKD come from the germline V gene. CDR3 nucleotides: TGTGCCATCAGTGAGTCCCCATTTGGAGCGGGGGGTACCACCTACAATGAGCAGTTCTTC. It yields the protein CAISESPFGAGGTTYNEQFF.

This sequence joins TRBV2 and TRBJ1-6, with 10 bases fitting TRBD1. Germline V CDR1 and CDR2: SNHLY, FYNNEI. The CDR3 covers 14 residues. The trim removed 6 bases at V and 8 bases at J, leaving 4 bases unmatched. The CDR3, as DNA: TGTGCCAGCAGCCGGGACAGGGGTTATTCACCCCTCCACTTT. This translates into CASSRDRGYSPLHF.

This clone was detected only once. The J gene is TRBJ2-2, the V gene TRBV15; weak D call: TRBD1 (5 bases). The germline V and J ends were trimmed by 0 bases and 0 bases, with 11 bases remaining between them. The CDR3 totals 17 residues. Germline V gives CDR1 LNHNV, CDR2 YYDKDF (reference sequence). The CDR3 spells CATSRDDGATNTGELFF. DNA of the CDR3: TGTGCCACCAGCAGAGATGATGGGGCCACGAACACCGGGGAGCTGTTTTTT.

V and J are TRBV20-1 and TRBJ1-1, with TRBD1 matching over 7 bases. The junction had 9 bases not matched to a gene; V was cut back by 4 bases and J by 13 bases. This CDR3 comprises 11 residues. Germline V lookup: CDR1 DFQATT, CDR2 SNEGSKA (reference sequence). For the CDR3, the DNA is TGCAGTGCTACCCGGACAGGACTGGGTTTCTTT. Protein: CSATRTGLGFF.

CDR3 sequence reads: CASSLAEGDGSTDTQYF. CDR3 DNA sequence: TGCGCCAGCAGCTTGGCTGAAGGTGACGGGAGCACAGATACGCAGTATTTT. This chain joins TRBV5-1 and TRBJ2-3, with no clear D. V was pared by 0 bases and J by 0 bases, with 14 bases between. This CDR3 region has 17 residues. From germline, CDR1 is SGHRS and CDR2 YFSETQ.

The gene calls are TRBV7-8 and TRBJ2-4; 8 bases map to TRBD1. This CDR3 is built from 18 residues. V shed 3 bases, J shed 0 bases, and the junction held 10 bases outside the gene matches. CDR1 and CDR2 from the germline V gene are SGHVS and FQNEAQ. The CDR3: CASSFGQGVGLAKNIQYF. In DNA, the CDR3 is TGTGCCAGCAGCTTCGGACAGGGAGTGGGGCTAGCCAAAAACATTCAGTACTTC.

The rearrangement joins TRBV27 to TRBJ2-1; 7 bases are a match to TRBD2. The CDR3 loop spans 14 amino acids. J lost 5 bases, V lost 6 bases, and 7 bases had no gene match. Germline V gene sequence: CDR1 MNHEY, CDR2 SMNVEV (reference sequence). Here the CDR3 DNA reads TGTGCCAGCAGGCGGGGGAAAGGGAACAATGAGCAGTTCTTC. Translating gives CASRRGKGNNEQFF.

This chain joins TRBV14 and TRBJ2-5; no definite D call. Trimming stripped 3 bases from V and 5 bases from J, with 7 bases between. Germline loops: CDR1 SGHDN, CDR2 FVKESK. This CDR3 has 12 amino acids. CDR3 sequence (DNA): TGTGCCAGCAGCCAGGCGAGGGAGACCCAGTACTTC. It translates to CASSQARETQYF.

A few counts support this clone. This sequence joins TRBV7-2 and TRBJ1-1; D is uncertain. The germline V gene encodes CDR1 SGHTA and CDR2 FQGNSA. V was clipped by 2 bases and J by 1 base, with 5 bases between them. There are 13 residues in the CDR3. The CDR3 region is CASSLSGNTEAFF. DNA for the CDR3: TGTGCCAGCAGCTTATCGGGGAACACTGAAGCTTTCTTT.

The V call is TRBV15, the J call TRBJ2-2, with D possibly matching TRBD1 (8 bases). Trimming removed 9 bases at V and 4 bases at J, with 15 bases between. The CDR3 runs to 14 residues. The germline CDR1 and CDR2 sequences are LNHNV and YYDKDF (reference sequence). The CDR3: CATRTGRATGELFF. The CDR3 DNA is TGTGCCACACGGACAGGGAGGGCCACCGGGGAGCTGTTTTTT. Full variable domain (outside the CDR3, taken from reference TRBV15 and TRBJ2-2): DAMVIQNPRYQVTQFGKPVTLSCSQTLNHNVMYWYQQKSSQAPKLLFHYYDKDFNNEADTPDNFQSRRPNTSFCFLDIRSPGLGDTAMYLCATRTGRATGELFFGEGSRLTVL.

This clone was seen repeatedly, ten times or more. The genes are TRBV10-1 and TRBJ2-3; D unresolved. CDR1 and CDR2 (germline): WNHNN, SYGVQD (reference sequence). This CDR3 spans 15 amino acids. V was shortened by 3 bases and J by 4 bases, with 14 bases between the two germline ends. CDR3 region: CASSDVAFVADTQYF. As DNA, the CDR3 is TGCGCCAGCAGTGATGTAGCATTCGTGGCAGATACGCAGTATTTT.

The chain has TRBV27 and TRBJ1-5; 9 bases line up with TRBD1. V gave up 5 bases and J gave up 5 bases; unmatched junction bases: 4. CDR1 MNHEY and CDR2 SMNVEV come from the germline V gene (reference sequence). The CDR3 covers 14 residues. The CDR3, as DNA: TGTGCCAGCAGTCTCGGGACAGGGTATCAGCCCCAGCATTTT. Protein product: CASSLGTGYQPQHF.

The chain has TRBV25-1 and TRBJ1-1; 7 nucleotides agree with TRBD1. The CDR3 loop spans 15 amino acids. Germline V gene sequence: CDR1 MGHDK, CDR2 SYGVNS. The trim removed 1 base at V and 4 bases at J, leaving 6 bases unmatched. The CDR3 region is CASSESFRGLTEAFF. DNA for the CDR3: TGTGCCAGCAGTGAATCGTTTAGGGGGCTCACTGAAGCTTTCTTT.

The chain recombines TRBV12-2 with TRBJ1-5; no check of the table's D call, TRBD1, against the DNA was made. TRBV12-2 is given as a pseudogene. CDR3 length: 19 amino acids. The CDR3 reads CASRPRRRPQGPSNQPQHF. Here the CDR3 DNA reads TGTGCAAGTCGCCCTCGTAGGAGGCCACAGGGCCCTAGCAATCAGCCCCAGCATTTT.

This chain connects TRBV5-6 to TRBJ2-7, with 10 bases lining up with TRBD1. Germline loops: CDR1 SGHDT, CDR2 YYEEEE. V gave up 3 bases and J gave up 5 bases; unmatched junction bases: 2. This CDR3 spans 13 amino acids. CDR3 sequence: CASSSGTGDEQYF. The CDR3 DNA reads as TGTGCCAGCAGCTCCGGGACAGGGGACGAGCAGTACTTC.

The chain carries TRBV5-6 and TRBJ1-1; D is possibly TRBD1 (5 bases). This CDR3 region has 13 residues. Germline V gene lookup returns CDR1 SGHDT and CDR2 YYEEEE. Trimming shortened V by 4 bases and J by 3 bases, and 10 bases separated the two germline ends. CDR3 region: CASSQVGDTEAFF. The CDR3, as DNA: TGTGCCAGCAGCCAAGTAGGGGACACTGAAGCTTTCTTT.

The chain uses TRBV6-6 and TRBJ1-2; 7 bases are a match to TRBD1. V trimming: 0 bases; J trimming: 3 bases; junction bases outside the gene matches: 1. Germline CDR1 and CDR2: MNHNY and SVGAGI (reference sequence). The CDR3 totals 14 residues. The CDR3 bases are TGTGCCAGCAGTTACTCCGGGACAGACTATGGCTACACCTTC. It translates to CASSYSGTDYGYTF.

The rearrangement uses TRBV11-2 and TRBJ2-3; TRBD2 agrees at 11 bases. Germline V CDR1 and CDR2: SGHAT, FQNNGV. V gave up 3 bases and J gave up 1 base; unmatched junction bases: 6. This CDR3 is 17 amino acids long. CDR3 in amino acids: CASSFLSGGAGTDTQYF. The CDR3 DNA reads TGTGCCAGCAGCTTCCTTAGCGGGGGGGCCGGCACAGATACGCAGTATTTT.

The rearrangement joins TRBV29-1 to TRBJ1-2; D may be TRBD1 (6 bases). Germline lookup yields CDR1 SQVTM and CDR2 ANQGSEA. Trimming removed 6 bases at V and 1 base at J, with 15 bases between. The CDR3 runs 14 residues. CDR3 protein: CSVFETGLNYGYTF. The CDR3 bases are TGCAGCGTGTTCGAGACAGGACTTAACTATGGCTACACCTTC.

CDR3 sequence: CASNDRGNSPLHF. DNA for the CDR3: TGTGCCAGTAACGACAGGGGTAATTCACCCCTCCACTTT. The chain has TRBV19 and TRBJ1-6; 8 bases are a match to TRBD1. Trimming took 7 bases from V and 6 from J; bases not matched to a gene: 2. CDR3 length: 13 residues. In germline, CDR1 is LNHDA, CDR2 SQIVND (reference sequence).